Following are 4 T cell receptor beta chains from one sample sequenced in a study of CXCR3-negative and CXCR3-positive naive CD8 T cells. Study results and limitations: TRB CDR3 hydrophobicity was greater in CXCR3-positive naive cells than in CXCR3-negative naive cells.

Antigen specificity for these receptors is unknown. All TRB cDNA libraries came from 5' RACE performed with UMI labels. TCRdb re-called the 5' RACE reads; every CDR3 protein appears as one record, without DNA. The data include around 160,000 distinct CDR3 sequences; the top ten clones carry about 0.3%. Sequencing input: naive CXCR3+ CD8+ T cells from blood. This sample's subset: CD45RO-CCR7+CD27+CD95- naive CD8+ T cells expressing CXCR3 (TNR3+). Receptors originate from a human donor in good health. Some clones in this sample may be carry-over from other donors' samples.

V is TRBV5-1 and J is TRBJ2-1; TCRdb names TRBD2, which stays unverified in the absence of DNA. CDR3 length: 16 residues. Germline CDR1 SGHRS, CDR2 YFSETQ. This CDR3 is CASSLVAGGGYNEQFF.

The chain carries TRBV7-6 and TRBJ2-1; TCRdb indicates TRBD2, and absent DNA this call remains unverified. The CDR3 contains 15 residues. Germline CDR1 reads SGHVS; CDR2 reads FNYEAQ. This chain's CDR3 is CASSLGTTGGNEQFF.

The chain couples TRBV28 to TRBJ2-3; TCRdb selects TRBD1, and the lack of DNA leaves this call unchecked. Germline V lookup: CDR1 MDHEN, CDR2 SYDVKM. There are 13 residues in the CDR3. CDR3 sequence reads: CASEGGAADTQYF.

The J gene is TRBJ1-3, the V gene TRBV13. The CDR3 is made up of 12 amino acids. Per germline, CDR1 PRHDT and CDR2 FYEKMQ (reference sequence). CDR3 protein: CASSLEEDTIYF.